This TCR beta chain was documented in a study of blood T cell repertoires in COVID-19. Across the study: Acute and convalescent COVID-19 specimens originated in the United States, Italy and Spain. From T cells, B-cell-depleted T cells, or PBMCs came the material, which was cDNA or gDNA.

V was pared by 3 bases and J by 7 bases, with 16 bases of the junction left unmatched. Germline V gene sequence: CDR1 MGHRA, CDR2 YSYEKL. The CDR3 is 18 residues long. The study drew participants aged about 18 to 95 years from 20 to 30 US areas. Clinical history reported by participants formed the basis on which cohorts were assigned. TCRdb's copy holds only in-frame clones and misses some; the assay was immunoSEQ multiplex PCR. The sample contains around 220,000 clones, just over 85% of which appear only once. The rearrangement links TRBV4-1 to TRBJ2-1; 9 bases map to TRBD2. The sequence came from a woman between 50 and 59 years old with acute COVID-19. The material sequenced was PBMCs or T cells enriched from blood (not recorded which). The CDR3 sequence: CASSQEGLVAGVRNEQFF. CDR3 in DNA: TGCGCCAGCAGCCAGGAAGGGTTGGTAGCGGGAGTGCGTAATGAGCAGTTCTTC.